A single sample is the source of the 10 T cell receptor beta chains below, sequenced in a study of blood T cells in healthy people across ages. Then a second PCR, running roughly 7 to 11 cycles, was carried out with a sample-barcoded 5' primer and a J-beta primer mix. TCRdb re-analysed the 5' RACE reads in MiXCR, keeping a single row per CDR3 protein. The sample carries some 850,000 distinct CDR3 sequences, around 25% recorded once. These records were also assigned to another study, of T cells of mothers and their children.

The sample taken for sequencing was blood. Source of these receptors: a boy aged 5 to 17 in good health.

This clonotype has more than one count but fewer than ten. The genes are TRBV14 and TRBJ1-2; no clear D gene. The CDR3 sequence is 17 residues long. The germline V gene has CDR1 SGHDN and CDR2 FVKESK. V was clipped by 2 bases and J by 0 bases, with 16 bases between them. As DNA, the CDR3 is TGTGCCAGCAGCCAACCGCGGGCGGGAGATGCTAACTATGGCTACACCTTC. Translating it yields CASSQPRAGDANYGYTF. Together with reference TRBV14 and TRBJ1-2, the CDR3 gives the full variable domain: EAGVTQFPSHSVIEKGQTVTLRCDPISGHDNLYWYRRVMGKEIKFLLHFVKESKQDESGMPNNRFLAERTGGTYSTLKVQPAELEDSGVYFCASSQPRAGDANYGYTFGSGTRLTVV.

This clonotype was seen a handful of times. The chain has TRBV6-5 and TRBJ1-1; no clear D. V lost 0 bases and J 4 bases, leaving 9 bases between the germline ends. Germline V CDR1 and CDR2: MNHEY, SVGAGI. The CDR3 extends over 14 amino acids. In DNA, the CDR3 is TGTGCCAGCAGTTACTCAGAGGGTATCACTGAAGCTTTCTTT. Its translation is CASSYSEGITEAFF.

The chain joins TRBV7-9 to TRBJ2-2; TRBD1 or TRBD2 may be the D gene (5 bases each). Germline CDR1 SEHNR, CDR2 FQNEAQ (reference sequence). The CDR3 runs 16 residues. V shed 5 bases and J shed 3 bases, with 16 bases lying between them. This CDR3 is CASSLNPGLDTGELFF. The DNA for the CDR3 is TGTGCCAGCAGCCTCAACCCGGGGCTGGACACCGGGGAGCTGTTTTTT.

This chain joins TRBV25-1 and TRBJ1-4; no clear D. V was pared by 6 bases and J by 3 bases, with 14 bases between. The germline V gene encodes CDR1 MGHDK and CDR2 SYGVNS. The CDR3 consists of 15 residues. The DNA of the CDR3 is TGTGCCAGCAGCTATCAATTCGGGCCTAATGAAAAACTGTTTTTT. Translated: CASSYQFGPNEKLFF.

The rearrangement uses TRBV29-1 and TRBJ1-1; D is undetermined. The CDR3 has 13 residues. The ends were cut back, 6 bases at V and 0 bases at J, with 11 bases in the middle. Looked up from germline, CDR1 is SQVTM and CDR2 is ANQGSEA. CDR3: CSVVDGLNTEAFF. In nucleotides, the CDR3 is TGCAGCGTGGTGGACGGACTGAACACTGAAGCTTTCTTT.

The chain links TRBV6-5 to TRBJ1-1; perhaps TRBD1 as D (6 bases). The CDR3 runs 13 residues. V lost 6 bases and J lost 4, with 12 bases in between. Per the germline V gene, CDR1 is MNHEY and CDR2 is SVGAGI. The CDR3 sequence is CASSTPGATEAFF. The CDR3 coding sequence is TGTGCCAGCAGCACCCCAGGGGCCACTGAAGCTTTCTTT.

The chain has TRBV20-1 and TRBJ1-4, with 7 bases matching TRBD1. Per the germline V gene, CDR1 is DFQATT and CDR2 is SNEGSKA (reference sequence). V shed 6 bases and J 4 bases; nucleotides not matched to a gene: 5. This CDR3 has 13 residues. The CDR3 nucleotides are TGCAGTGCAAAGACAGGGTTTAATGAAAAACTGTTTTTT. Its translation: CSAKTGFNEKLFF.

The chain links TRBV13 to TRBJ1-4; the match to TRBD1 covers 7 bases. Unmatched junction bases numbered 2, after V lost 3 bases and J lost 10 bases. Germline lookup yields CDR1 PRHDT and CDR2 FYEKMQ (reference sequence). The CDR3 has 12 amino acids. The CDR3 protein is CASSLDRRKLFF. CDR3 nucleotide sequence: TGTGCCAGCAGCTTGGACAGGCGAAAACTGTTTTTT. Full variable domain (missing parts from reference TRBV13 and TRBJ1-4): AAGVIQSPRHLIKEKRETATLKCYPIPRHDTVYWYQQGPGQDPQFLISFYEKMQSDKGSIPDRFSAQQFSDYHSELNMSSLELGDSALYFCASSLDRRKLFFGSGTQLSVL.

This clonotype appeared a few times. V usage is TRBV2 and J usage is TRBJ2-5, with D uncertain. The V and J ends lost 2 bases and 1 base respectively, with 5 bases between them. This CDR3 comprises 13 residues. CDR1 and CDR2 (germline): SNHLY, FYNNEI. Written as DNA, the CDR3 is TGTGCCAGCAGTGAAAGGTTCCAAGAGACCCAGTACTTC. Protein product: CASSERFQETQYF.

The V gene is TRBV5-1, the J gene TRBJ2-1, with 8 bases that match TRBD2. The CDR3 contains 14 residues. The junction had 5 bases not matched to a gene; V was cut back by 5 bases and J by 4 bases. Germline V lookup: CDR1 SGHRS, CDR2 YFSETQ. The CDR3 DNA is TGCGCCAGCAGTTGGCGGGGGGTATACAATGAGCAGTTCTTC. This gives the protein CASSWRGVYNEQFF.